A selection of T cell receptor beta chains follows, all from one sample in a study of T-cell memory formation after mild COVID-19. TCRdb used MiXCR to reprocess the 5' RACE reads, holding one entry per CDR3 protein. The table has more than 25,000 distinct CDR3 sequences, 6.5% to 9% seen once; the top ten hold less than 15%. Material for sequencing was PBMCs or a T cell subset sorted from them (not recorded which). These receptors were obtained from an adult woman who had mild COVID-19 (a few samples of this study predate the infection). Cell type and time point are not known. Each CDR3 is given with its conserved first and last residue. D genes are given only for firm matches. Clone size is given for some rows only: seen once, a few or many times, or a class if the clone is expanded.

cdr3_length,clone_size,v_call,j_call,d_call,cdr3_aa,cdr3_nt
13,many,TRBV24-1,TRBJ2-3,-,CAVGGPNTDTQYF,TGTGCAGTCGGGGGCCCGAACACAGATACGCAGTATTTT
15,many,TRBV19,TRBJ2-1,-,CASSSYGGRYNEQFF,TGTGCCAGTAGCTCTTATGGGGGGAGGTACAATGAGCAGTTCTTC
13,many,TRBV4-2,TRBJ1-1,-,CASSQNRRIEAFF,TGTGCCAGCAGCCAAAACCGCAGGATCGAAGCTTTCTTT
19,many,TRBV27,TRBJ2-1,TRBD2,CASSLSPLLAGGSYNEQFF,TGTGCCAGCAGTTTAAGTCCTCTTCTAGCGGGAGGATCCTACAATGAGCAGTTCTTC
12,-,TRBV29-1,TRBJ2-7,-,CSAAASSYEQYF,TGCAGCGCGGCAGCCTCCTCCTACGAGCAGTACTTC
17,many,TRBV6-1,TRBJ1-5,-,CASSEWGFWGNVQPQHF,TGTGCCAGCAGTGAGTGGGGGTTTTGGGGGAATGTGCAGCCCCAGCATTTT
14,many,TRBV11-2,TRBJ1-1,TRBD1,CASSWHRGTTEAFF,TGTGCCAGCAGCTGGCACAGGGGAACCACTGAAGCTTTCTTT
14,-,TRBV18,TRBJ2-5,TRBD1,CASSVQGDQETQYF,TGTGCCAGCTCAGTGCAGGGGGACCAAGAGACCCAGTACTTC
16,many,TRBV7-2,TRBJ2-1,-,CASSLKPGTLRGEQFF,TGTGCCAGCAGCTTAAAACCCGGGACTCTCAGGGGTGAGCAGTTCTTC
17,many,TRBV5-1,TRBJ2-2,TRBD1,CASSLLDRALLSGELFF,TGCGCCAGCAGCTTGCTGGACAGGGCGCTCTTGAGCGGGGAGCTGTTTTTT
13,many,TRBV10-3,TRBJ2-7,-,CAISVERNYEQYF,TGTGCCATCAGTGTTGAGAGAAACTACGAGCAGTACTTC
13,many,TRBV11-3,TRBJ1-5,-,CASSHDRNQPQHF,TGTGCCAGCAGCCACGACCGCAATCAGCCCCAGCATTTT
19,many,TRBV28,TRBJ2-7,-,CASSLSPPSAYGDPYEQYF,TGTGCCAGCAGTTTATCGCCCCCGTCAGCGTACGGGGACCCCTACGAGCAGTACTTC
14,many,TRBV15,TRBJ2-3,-,CATSSSPRTDTQYF,TGTGCCACCAGCAGCTCGCCCCGCACAGATACGCAGTATTTT
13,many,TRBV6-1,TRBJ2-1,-,CASSDQPRDWNFF,TGTGCCAGCAGTGACCAGCCCCGGGACTGGAATTTCTTC
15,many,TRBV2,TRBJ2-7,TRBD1,CASSSRGTGRHEQYF,TGTGCCAGCAGCAGTCGGGGGACAGGGCGCCACGAGCAGTACTTC
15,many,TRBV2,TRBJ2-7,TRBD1,CASSLGQGANYEQYF,TGTGCCAGCAGCTTAGGGCAGGGGGCGAACTACGAGCAGTACTTC
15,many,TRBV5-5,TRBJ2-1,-,CASSWTWAATGEQFF,TGTGCCAGCAGCTGGACCTGGGCGGCTACTGGTGAGCAGTTCTTC
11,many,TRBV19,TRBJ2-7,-,CAGVGCNEQYF,TGTGCCGGAGTTGGCTGCAACGAGCAGTACTTC
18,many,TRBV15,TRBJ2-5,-,CATSRDTARDWGGETQYF,TGTGCCACCAGCAGAGACACGGCTAGAGATTGGGGTGGAGAGACCCAGTACTTC
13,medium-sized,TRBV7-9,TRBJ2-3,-,CASSLTAADTQYF,TGTGCCAGCAGCTTAACGGCAGCGGATACGCAGTATTTT
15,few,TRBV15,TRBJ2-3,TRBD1,CATSSTGASTDTQYF,TGTGCCACCAGCAGCACAGGGGCTAGCACAGATACGCAGTATTTT
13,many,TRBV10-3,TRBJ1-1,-,CAISRDPNTEAFF,TGTGCCATCAGCCGGGACCCGAACACTGAAGCTTTCTTT
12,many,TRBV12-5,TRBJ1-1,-,CASGRATTEAFF,TGTGCTAGTGGTAGAGCCACCACTGAAGCTTTCTTT
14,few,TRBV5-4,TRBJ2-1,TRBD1,CASTEVGTGVGQFF,TGTGCCAGCACGGAGGTGGGGACAGGGGTTGGGCAGTTCTTC
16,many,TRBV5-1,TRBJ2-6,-,CASSGILGISSNVLTF,TGCGCCAGCAGCGGGATTTTGGGAATATCGTCCAACGTCCTGACTTTC
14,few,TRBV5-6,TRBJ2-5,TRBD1,CASSLGRGYETQYF,TGTGCCAGCAGCTTGGGCAGGGGGTATGAGACCCAGTACTTC
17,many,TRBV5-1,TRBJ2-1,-,CASSPLTPGPKGNEQFF,TGCGCCAGCAGCCCGCTAACTCCGGGACCAAAGGGCAATGAGCAGTTCTTC
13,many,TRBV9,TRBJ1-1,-,CASSAGVGPEAFF,TGTGCCAGCAGCGCTGGAGTGGGGCCTGAAGCTTTCTTT
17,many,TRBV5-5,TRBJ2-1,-,CASSVAIRPGSYNEQFF,TGTGCCAGCAGCGTGGCGATCCGACCCGGATCCTACAATGAGCAGTTCTTC
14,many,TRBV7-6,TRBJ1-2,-,CASSPQTANYGYTF,TGTGCCAGCAGCCCCCAAACAGCCAACTATGGCTACACCTTC
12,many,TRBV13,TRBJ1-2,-,CASSRTDYGYTF,TGTGCCAGCAGCCGGACCGACTATGGCTACACCTTC
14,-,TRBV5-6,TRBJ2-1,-,CASSMRTDYNEQFF,TGTGCCAGCAGCATGAGGACTGACTACAATGAGCAGTTCTTC
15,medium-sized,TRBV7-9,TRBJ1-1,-,CASSLGQTTYTEAFF,TGTGCCAGCAGCTTAGGACAGACTACCTACACTGAAGCTTTCTTT
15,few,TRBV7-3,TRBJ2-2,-,CASRPNPRNTGELFF,TGTGCCAGCAGGCCGAACCCCAGGAACACCGGGGAGCTGTTTTTT
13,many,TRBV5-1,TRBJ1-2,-,CASGEGTLYGYTF,TGCGCCAGCGGGGAAGGGACGTTGTATGGCTACACCTTC